The 23 T cell receptor beta chains below come from one sample, sequenced in a study of shared clonotypes between healthy human individuals. The protocol was immunoSEQ multiplex PCR, while the TCRdb copy is restricted to in-frame clones and leaves out a portion. The sample gives approximately 600,000 clones, 85% to 95% of which show up once; over 0.1% is in the top ten. Terminally differentiated effector memory CD45RA+ cells were excluded from the naive CD8 cells, which were CD45RO-negative and positively selected for CCR7. Sequencing was performed on naive CD8+ T cells sorted from blood. The receptor set was obtained from a woman in her thirties in good health.

V is TRBV27 and J is TRBJ1-1; D is uncertain. Trimming took 3 bases from V and 11 from J, leaving 22 bases between them. Germline-derived CDR1 and CDR2 are MNHEY and SMNVEV (reference sequence). The CDR3 has 15 amino acids. The CDR3 loop reads CASSFSPTPTGRAFF. CDR3 nucleotides: TGTGCCAGCAGTTTCAGCCCCACACCCACTGGGCGTGCTTTCTTT.

The V call is TRBV13, the J call TRBJ1-1; D may be TRBD1 (5 bases). The CDR3 loop spans 16 amino acids. Germline values: CDR1 PRHDT, CDR2 FYEKMQ (reference sequence). V was cut by 5 bases and J by 1 base, with 17 bases left in between. The CDR3 sequence is CASSPLGGEGNTEAFF. DNA of the CDR3: TGTGCCAGCAGCCCCCTGGGGGGGGAAGGGAACACTGAAGCTTTCTTT. Full variable domain (remainder filled in from reference TRBV13 and TRBJ1-1): AAGVIQSPRHLIKEKRETATLKCYPIPRHDTVYWYQQGPGQDPQFLISFYEKMQSDKGSIPDRFSAQQFSDYHSELNMSSLELGDSALYFCASSPLGGEGNTEAFFGQGTRLTVV.

The V call is TRBV27, the J call TRBJ2-1; 9 bases line up with TRBD1. Germline trimming cut 7 bases from V and 4 bases from J; bases unmatched to any gene: 5. This CDR3 spans 14 amino acids. In germline, CDR1 is MNHEY, CDR2 SMNVEV (reference sequence). DNA of the CDR3: TGTGCCAGCACCGGACAGGGGTTATACAATGAGCAGTTCTTC. This gives the protein CASTGQGLYNEQFF.

The V and J genes are TRBV9 and TRBJ2-3; possibly TRBD2 for D (7 bases). The CDR3 loop spans 15 amino acids. The V gene's germline CDR1 is SGDLS and CDR2 YYNGEE. Trimming took off 0 bases at V and 4 bases at J, with 12 bases between the two ends. CDR3 residues: CASSVDGEGADTQYF. DNA of the CDR3: TGTGCCAGCAGCGTAGATGGGGAGGGGGCAGATACGCAGTATTTT.

This chain joins TRBV15 and TRBJ1-4; D not certain. CDR1 and CDR2 from the germline V gene are LNHNV and YYDKDF (reference sequence). This CDR3 is 14 amino acids long. V was cut by 6 bases and J by 8 bases, with 16 bases left in between. CDR3 in DNA: TGTGCCACCAGTCCAGCGGGAGAGTGGGAAAAACTGTTTTTT. This translates into CATSPAGEWEKLFF.

This chain links TRBV7-9 with TRBJ1-4, with 8 bases fitting TRBD1. Trimming removed 4 bases from V and 8 bases from J; junction bases left unmatched: 9. The germline V gene has CDR1 SEHNR and CDR2 FQNEAQ (reference sequence). There are 15 residues in the CDR3. Here the CDR3 reads CASSSTGAISEKLFF. In nucleotides, the CDR3 is TGTGCCAGCAGCTCGACAGGGGCGATTAGCGAAAAACTGTTTTTT. The whole variable domain, remainder taken from reference TRBV7-9 and TRBJ1-4, is DTGVSQNPRHKITKRGQNVTFRCDPISEHNRLYWYRQTLGQGPEFLTYFQNEAQLEKSRLLSDRFSAERPKGSFSTLEIQRTEQGDSAMYLCASSSTGAISEKLFFGSGTQLSVL.

The chain carries TRBV11-2 and TRBJ2-1; 10 nucleotides agree with TRBD2. The germline gives CDR1 SGHAT, CDR2 FQNNGV. J was trimmed by 9 bases and V by 4 bases; bases with no gene match: 6. The CDR3 loop spans 14 amino acids. For the CDR3, the DNA is TGTGCCAGCAGCTCTAGCGGGAGTGCCCTTGAGCAGTTCTTC. Protein sequence: CASSSSGSALEQFF.

J is TRBJ2-5 and V is TRBV30; either TRBD1 or TRBD2 may fit D (5 bases each). The CDR3 runs to 15 residues. Germline V gene lookup returns CDR1 GTSNPN and CDR2 SVGIG (reference sequence). Trimming stripped 3 bases from V and 5 bases from J, with 19 bases between. CDR3 sequence (DNA): TGTGCCTGGAGGGCCGGGACCCGGGATGTGGAGACCCAGTACTTC. Protein sequence: CAWRAGTRDVETQYF.

The chain is built from TRBV5-4 and TRBJ2-1, with TRBD2 identical over 11 bases. The CDR3 extends over 13 amino acids. V trimming: 4 bases; J trimming: 10 bases; junction bases outside the gene matches: 4. The germline V gene encodes CDR1 SGHNT and CDR2 YYREEE (reference sequence). The CDR3 loop is CASSAGLADEQFF. The CDR3 region has the DNA TGTGCCAGCAGCGCGGGACTAGCGGACGAGCAGTTCTTC.

The CDR3 is CASSLESWDRVGTGELFF. The CDR3 nucleotides read TGTGCCAGCAGCTTAGAGAGCTGGGACAGGGTGGGCACCGGGGAGCTGTTTTTT. This chain connects TRBV7-2 to TRBJ2-2; 9 bases agree with TRBD1. CDR1 and CDR2 (germline): SGHTA, FQGNSA. V lost 1 base to trimming and J lost 4 bases; unmatched junction nucleotides: 10. This CDR3 region has 18 residues.

This clone occurred once. V is TRBV11-2 and J is TRBJ2-3, with D possibly TRBD1 on 5 matching bases. The CDR3 is made up of 15 amino acids. Germline-derived CDR1 and CDR2 are SGHAT and FQNNGV. Trimming pared 1 base from V and 2 bases from J, leaving 10 bases between. For the CDR3, the DNA is TGTGCCAGCAGCTTAGCAGGGAACCCCACAGATACGCAGTATTTT. This sequence encodes CASSLAGNPTDTQYF.

J is TRBJ1-2 and V is TRBV7-9; D call uncertain. Trimming took 1 base from V and 2 from J, leaving 17 bases between them. Germline lookup yields CDR1 SEHNR and CDR2 FQNEAQ (reference sequence). The CDR3 loop spans 17 amino acids. The chain's CDR3 is CASSLVPGTVWNYGYTF. The CDR3 coding sequence is TGTGCCAGCAGCTTAGTACCGGGTACGGTGTGGAACTATGGCTACACCTTC.

The rearrangement links TRBV13 to TRBJ1-2; unclear D gene. This CDR3 is 13 amino acids long. CDR1 is PRHDT and CDR2 is FYEKMQ in the germline V gene (reference sequence). With 4 bases removed from V and 3 bases from J, the gap between germline ends came to 9 bases. As DNA, the CDR3 is TGTGCCAGCAGCTGGACTGCCTACTATGGCTACACCTTC. Amino acid sequence: CASSWTAYYGYTF.

The CDR3 loop is CASSQDVGRSSYEQYF. CDR3 nucleotide sequence: TGTGCCAGCAGCCAAGATGTGGGACGAAGCTCCTACGAGCAGTACTTC. The gene calls are TRBV4-2 and TRBJ2-7; D is tentatively TRBD1 or TRBD2 (5 bases each). The CDR3 spans 16 residues. Germline CDR1 reads LGHNA; CDR2 reads YNFKEQ. V lost 0 bases and J 0 bases, leaving 12 bases between the germline ends.

The genes are TRBV27 and TRBJ2-2, with D maybe TRBD2 (6 bases). The CDR3 covers 16 residues. In germline, CDR1 is MNHEY, CDR2 SMNVEV (reference sequence). The V end lost 4 bases, the J end lost 5 bases, and 17 bases lay between the germline ends. The CDR3 loop is CASSSRGNYGTGELFF. In DNA form, the CDR3 reads TGTGCCAGCAGTTCCCGCGGGAACTACGGAACCGGGGAGCTGTTTTTT.

The chain recombines TRBV30 with TRBJ2-2; D perhaps matches TRBD2 (7 bases). Deletions cut 8 bases from V and 2 bases from J, with 15 bases between. Germline V gene lookup returns CDR1 GTSNPN and CDR2 SVGIG (reference sequence). CDR3 length: 14 residues. The CDR3 bases are TGTGCCCGAACGCCGGGGGGCAACACCGGGGAGCTGTTTTTT. Its protein is CARTPGGNTGELFF.

The gene calls are TRBV11-2 and TRBJ2-5; D remains ambiguous. Germline CDR1 SGHAT, CDR2 FQNNGV. V shed 0 bases and J shed 4 bases, with 6 bases lying between them. The CDR3 contains 13 residues. CDR3 coding DNA: TGTGCCAGCAGCTTAGAGGTATTAGAGACCCAGTACTTC. Its protein product is CASSLEVLETQYF.

The J gene is TRBJ2-7, the V gene TRBV19; 8 bases align to TRBD1. The length of the CDR3 is 16 residues. V gave up 4 bases and J gave up 5 bases; unmatched junction bases: 13. Germline CDR1 reads LNHDA; CDR2 reads SQIVND (reference sequence). CDR3 DNA: TGTGCCAGTAGTAACAGACAGGGGCCGCGGGCAAACGAGCAGTACTTC. It specifies CASSNRQGPRANEQYF.

V and J are TRBV11-2 and TRBJ1-2; D gene uncertain. With 1 base removed from V and 8 bases from J, the gap between germline ends came to 17 bases. CDR3 length equals 15 residues. CDR1 and CDR2 (germline): SGHAT, FQNNGV. The CDR3 DNA reads as TGTGCCAGCAGCTTAGCCCCTGTCACGGAAGAGGGCTACACCTTC. Its protein is CASSLAPVTEEGYTF.

This sequence joins TRBV4-1 and TRBJ2-7, with 9 bases lining up with TRBD1. J lost 6 bases, V lost 2 bases, and 8 bases had no gene match. The CDR3 is 15 residues long. CDR1 and CDR2 from the germline V gene are MGHRA and YSYEKL. CDR3 region: CASSQTGTGTGEQYF. CDR3 DNA: TGCGCCAGCAGCCAAACCGGGACAGGGACTGGCGAGCAGTACTTC.

V gene TRBV19 combines with J gene TRBJ1-5; 7 nucleotides match TRBD1. The V gene end was trimmed by 5 bases and the J gene end by 2 bases; junction bases not matched to a gene: 9. Per the germline V gene, CDR1 is LNHDA and CDR2 is SQIVND (reference sequence). This CDR3 is 16 amino acids long. The CDR3 loop reads CASSSDYRGGNQPQHF. CDR3 DNA: TGTGCCAGTAGTTCGGATTACAGGGGTGGCAATCAGCCCCAGCATTTT.

The chain recombines TRBV9 with TRBJ2-7; TRBD2 aligns across 8 bases. This CDR3 contains 17 residues. The V gene's germline CDR1 is SGDLS and CDR2 YYNGEE. V dropped 3 bases and J dropped 6; count of bases not matched to a gene: 17. The CDR3 protein is CASSATDRSGMGFEQYF. The CDR3, as DNA: TGTGCCAGCAGCGCCACGGACCGTAGCGGGATGGGTTTCGAGCAGTACTTC. Using reference TRBV9 and TRBJ2-7 for the parts outside the CDR3, the full variable domain is DSGVTQTPKHLITATGQRVTLRCSPRSGDLSVYWYQQSLDQGLQFLIQYYNGEERAKGNILERFSAQQFPDLHSELNLSSLELGDSALYFCASSATDRSGMGFEQYFGPGTRLTVT.

The chain recombines TRBV7-6 with TRBJ2-3; no clear D. V gave up 1 base and J gave up 0 bases, with 5 bases separating them. The CDR3 is 14 amino acids. CDR1 and CDR2 (germline): SGHVS, FNYEAQ. The CDR3 spells CASSLGRSTDTQYF. The CDR3 DNA reads as TGTGCCAGCAGCTTAGGGCGGAGCACAGATACGCAGTATTTT.